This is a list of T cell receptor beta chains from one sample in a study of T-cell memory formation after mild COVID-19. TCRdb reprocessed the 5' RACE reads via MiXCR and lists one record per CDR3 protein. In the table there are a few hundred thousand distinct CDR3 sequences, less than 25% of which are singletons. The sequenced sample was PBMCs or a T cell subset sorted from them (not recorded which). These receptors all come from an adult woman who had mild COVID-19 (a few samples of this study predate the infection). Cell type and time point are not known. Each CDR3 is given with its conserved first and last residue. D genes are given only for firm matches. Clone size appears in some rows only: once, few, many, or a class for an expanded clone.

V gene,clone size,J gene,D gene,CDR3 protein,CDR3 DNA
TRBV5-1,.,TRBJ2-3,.,CASSPSGQRSIDTQYF,TGCGCCAGCAGCCCATCCGGACAGAGGAGTATTGATACGCAGTATTTT
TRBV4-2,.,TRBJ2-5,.,CASSQPVGDQKTQYF,TGTGCCAGCAGCCAACCCGTAGGGGATCAAAAGACCCAGTACTTC
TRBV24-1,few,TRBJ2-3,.,CATSDPRRGTDTQYF,TGTGCCACCAGTGATCCCCGGCGGGGAACAGATACGCAGTATTTT
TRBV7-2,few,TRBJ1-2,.,CASSLGMVGSYGYTF,TGTGCCAGCAGCTTAGGGATGGTGGGATCCTATGGCTACACCTTC
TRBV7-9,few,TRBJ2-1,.,CASSLVEDNEQFF,TGTGCCAGCAGCTTGGTCGAAGACAATGAGCAGTTCTTC
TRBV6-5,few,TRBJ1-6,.,CASSRPVGVNSPLHF,TGTGCCAGCAGCCGGCCGGTTGGGGTAAATTCACCCCTCCACTTT
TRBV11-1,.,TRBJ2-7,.,CASSSLTGTYEQYF,TGTGCCAGCAGCTCGTTGACAGGTACCTACGAGCAGTACTTC
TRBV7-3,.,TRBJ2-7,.,CASSLTPGAYEQYF,TGTGCCAGCAGCTTAACTCCCGGAGCCTACGAGCAGTACTTC
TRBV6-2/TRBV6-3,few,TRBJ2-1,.,CASSSATSHEQFF,TGTGCCAGCAGTTCCGCGACGTCTCATGAGCAGTTCTTC
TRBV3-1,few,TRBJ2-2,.,CASSQEVDTGELFF,TGTGCCAGCAGCCAAGAAGTAGACACCGGGGAGCTGTTTTTT
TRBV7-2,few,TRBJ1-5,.,CASSLSGGEQPQHF,TGTGCCAGCAGCTTATCGGGGGGTGAGCAGCCCCAGCATTTT
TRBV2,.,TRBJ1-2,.,CASSDDQGYGYTF,TGTGCCAGCAGTGACGATCAGGGGTATGGCTACACCTTC
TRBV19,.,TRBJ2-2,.,CASTVGARVSGELFF,TGTGCCAGTACAGTAGGGGCCAGGGTATCCGGGGAGCTGTTTTTT
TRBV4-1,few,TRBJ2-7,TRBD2,CASSQEPLAGSYEQYF,TGCGCCAGCAGCCAAGAACCACTAGCGGGATCCTACGAGCAGTACTTC
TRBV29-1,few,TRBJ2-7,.,CSVEEEAGDLYEQYF,TGCAGCGTTGAAGAGGAAGCGGGTGACCTATACGAGCAGTACTTC
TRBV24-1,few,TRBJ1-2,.,CATSDWGDLPYLYTF,TGTGCCACCAGTGATTGGGGGGACCTCCCTTATCTCTACACCTTC
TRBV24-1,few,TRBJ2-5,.,CATSVGRPAQETQYF,TGTGCCACCAGTGTCGGACGGCCGGCCCAAGAGACCCAGTACTTC
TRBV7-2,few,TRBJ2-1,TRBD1,CASRGQGVSYNEQFF,TGTGCCAGCAGGGGACAGGGAGTCTCCTACAATGAGCAGTTCTTC
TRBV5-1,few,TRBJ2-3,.,CASSQTTDDTQYF,TGCGCCAGCAGCCAAACTACAGATGATACGCAGTATTTT
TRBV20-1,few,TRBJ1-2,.,CSARAGNYGYTF,TGCAGTGCTAGGGCAGGGAACTATGGCTACACCTTC
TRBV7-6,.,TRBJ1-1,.,CASSPRWAFF,TGTGCCAGCAGCCCTAGATGGGCTTTCTTT
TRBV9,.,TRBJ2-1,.,CASSPDGLAYTYNEQFF,TGTGCCAGCAGCCCCGATGGGCTAGCGTATACCTACAATGAGCAGTTCTTC
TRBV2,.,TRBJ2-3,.,CASSEVDTQYF,TGTGCCAGCAGCGAGGTGGATACGCAGTATTTT
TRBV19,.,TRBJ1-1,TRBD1,CAIRQGHRLNTEAFF,TGTGCCATACGACAGGGGCACCGTTTGAACACTGAAGCTTTCTTT
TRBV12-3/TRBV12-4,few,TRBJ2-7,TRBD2,CASSLVPSGGYEQYF,TGTGCCAGCAGTTTAGTTCCTAGCGGGGGCTACGAGCAGTACTTC
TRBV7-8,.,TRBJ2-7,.,CASSPRGGRLGEQYF,TGTGCCAGCAGCCCGAGAGGGGGGCGTCTAGGCGAGCAGTACTTC
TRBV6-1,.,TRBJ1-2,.,CASDYGYTF,TGTGCCAGCGACTATGGCTACACCTTC
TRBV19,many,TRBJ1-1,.,CASSIVPHSGVTEAFF,TGTGCCAGTAGTATAGTCCCGCACTCGGGCGTCACTGAAGCTTTCTTT
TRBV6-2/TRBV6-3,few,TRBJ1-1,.,CASNSGNVGLNTEAFF,TGTGCCAGCAACTCGGGGAATGTAGGGCTGAACACTGAAGCTTTCTTT
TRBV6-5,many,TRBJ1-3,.,CASSYSRRSYSGNTIYF,TGTGCCAGCAGTTACTCGAGGCGGTCGTACTCTGGAAACACCATATATTTT
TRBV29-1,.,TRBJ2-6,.,CSVERAGANVLTF,TGCAGCGTTGAAAGGGCTGGGGCCAACGTCCTGACTTTC
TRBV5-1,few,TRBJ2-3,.,CASTTRTGTDTQYF,TGCGCCAGCACTACTAGAACAGGCACAGATACGCAGTATTTT
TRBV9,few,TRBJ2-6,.,CASSVGRSSGANVLTF,TGTGCCAGCAGCGTTGGACGGAGCTCTGGGGCCAACGTCCTGACTTTC
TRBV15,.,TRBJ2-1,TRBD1,CATSKNPGGLYNEQFF,TGTGCCACCAGCAAGAACCCAGGGGGCCTCTACAATGAGCAGTTCTTC
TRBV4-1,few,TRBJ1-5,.,CASSQTVSNQPQHF,TGCGCCAGCAGCCAGACAGTTAGCAATCAGCCCCAGCATTTT
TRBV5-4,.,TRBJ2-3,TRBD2,CASILGEGLSSTDTQYF,TGTGCCAGCATCCTTGGGGAGGGCCTATCTAGCACAGATACGCAGTATTTT
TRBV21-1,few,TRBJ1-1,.,CASSGTQGAGFF,TGTGCCAGCAGCGGAACCCAGGGGGCAGGTTTCTTT
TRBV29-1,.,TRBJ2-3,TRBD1,CSVEGTGRFTDTQYF,TGCAGCGTTGAAGGGACAGGGAGATTCACAGATACGCAGTATTTT
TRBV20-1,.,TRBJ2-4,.,CSARDAGMMGNIQYF,TGCAGTGCTAGAGATGCAGGGATGATGGGAAACATTCAGTACTTC
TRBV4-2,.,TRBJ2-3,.,CASSQDPGPSTDTQYF,TGTGCCAGCAGCCAAGACCCGGGACCGAGCACAGATACGCAGTATTTT
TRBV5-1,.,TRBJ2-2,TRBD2,CASSPSGKNTGELFF,TGCGCCAGCAGCCCTAGCGGGAAGAACACCGGGGAGCTGTTTTTT
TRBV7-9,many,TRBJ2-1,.,CASSLASNEQFF,TGTGCCAGCAGCTTAGCTAGCAATGAGCAGTTCTTC
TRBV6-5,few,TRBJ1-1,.,CASSPLGHVNTEAFF,TGTGCCAGCAGCCCACTCGGACACGTAAACACTGAAGCTTTCTTT
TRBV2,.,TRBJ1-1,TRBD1,CASNPDRGGSAEAFF,TGTGCCAGCAATCCCGACAGGGGCGGCAGCGCTGAAGCTTTCTTT
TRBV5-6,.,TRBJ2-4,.,CASSLRTLAKNIQYF,TGTGCCAGCAGCTTACGGACCTTAGCCAAAAACATTCAGTACTTC
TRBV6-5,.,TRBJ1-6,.,CASRPRQSSYNSPLHF,TGTGCCAGCAGGCCTAGACAGAGCTCCTATAATTCACCCCTCCACTTT
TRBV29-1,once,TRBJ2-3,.,CSATQGASTDTQYF,TGCAGCGCGACACAGGGTGCTAGCACAGATACGCAGTATTTT
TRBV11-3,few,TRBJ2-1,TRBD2,CASSPLGTSGKNEQFF,TGTGCCAGCAGCCCGCTCGGGACTAGCGGGAAGAATGAGCAGTTCTTC
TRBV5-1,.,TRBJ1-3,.,CASSLWQRGNTIYF,TGCGCCAGCAGCTTGTGGCAGCGTGGAAACACCATATATTTT